The 28 T cell receptor beta chains reported below all come from one sample, sequenced in a study of identical twins. TCRdb ran MiXCR on the 5' RACE reads and lists one entry per CDR3 protein. The data show 400,000 to 500,000 distinct CDR3 sequences, with approximately 17% seen just once and 9% to 15% held by the top ten. Sequencing was performed on naive T cells sorted from blood. These receptor sequences come from a man between 45 and 60 years old in good health.

In its sample, this clonotype was seen a few times. This chain uses TRBV6-2 or TRBV6-3 with TRBJ2-3; 8 bases match TRBD2. The CDR3 loop spans 18 amino acids. CDR1 is MNHEY and CDR2 is SVGEGT in the germline V gene. The ends lost 3 bases at V and 0 bases at J; junction bases unmatched: 11. CDR3 in amino acids: CASSYSSGGATSTDTQYF. DNA for the CDR3: TGTGCCAGCAGTTATTCCAGCGGGGGAGCCACTAGCACAGATACGCAGTATTTT.

This clonotype showed up many times. The rearrangement links TRBV10-3 to TRBJ2-3, with TRBD2 as a possible D gene (6 bases). Looked up from germline, CDR1 is ENHRY and CDR2 is SYGVKD. This CDR3 is built from 14 residues. V was cut by 6 bases and J by 0 bases, with 10 bases left in between. CDR3 nucleotide sequence: TGTGCCATCAGGCGGGACTTTAGCACAGATACGCAGTATTTT. Translating gives CAIRRDFSTDTQYF.

This clonotype was recorded many times. The V gene is TRBV21-1, the J gene TRBJ1-1. TRBV21-1 is given as a pseudogene. There are 15 residues in the CDR3. The CDR3 region is CASSEKTQANTEAFF. The CDR3 DNA sequence: TGTGCCAGCAGCGAGAAGACTCAGGCCAACACTGAAGCTTTCTTT.

The chain couples TRBV7-2 to TRBJ2-7; 10 bases line up with TRBD1. The CDR3 spans 15 residues. Germline assignment: CDR1 SGHTA and CDR2 FQGNSA. Losses at the gene ends were 6 bases for V and 2 bases for J; bases not matched to a gene: 7. The DNA of the CDR3 is TGTGCCAGCAGAGCCGACAGGGGGCCTCCCTACGAGCAGTACTTC. It translates to CASRADRGPPYEQYF.

The CDR3 loop reads CASSPGDRDYEQYF. For the CDR3, the DNA is TGTGCCAGCAGCCCCGGGGACAGGGACTACGAGCAGTACTTC. The V and J genes are TRBV9 and TRBJ2-7, with 9 bases identical to TRBD1. The junction had 5 bases not matched to a gene; V was cut back by 4 bases and J by 3 bases. The germline CDR1 and CDR2 sequences are SGDLS and YYNGEE. This CDR3 region has 14 residues.

V usage is TRBV5-1 and J usage is TRBJ1-1; no firm D call. Trimming cost V 0 bases and J 2 bases, with 11 bases left between them. The germline CDR1 and CDR2 sequences are SGHRS and YFSETQ. This CDR3 region has 15 residues. CDR3 DNA: TGCGCCAGCAGCTTGGGAGGTAAATTAAACACTGAAGCTTTCTTT. It encodes CASSLGGKLNTEAFF.

This sequence joins TRBV20-1 and TRBJ1-1, with a possible D match to TRBD1 (6 bases). The V end lost 6 bases, the J end lost 7 bases, and 18 bases lay between the germline ends. This CDR3 has 13 amino acids. CDR1 and CDR2 from the germline V gene are DFQATT and SNEGSKA (reference sequence). CDR3 loop: CSAAGTRTYEAFF. CDR3 DNA: TGCAGTGCAGCCGGGACAAGGACCTATGAAGCTTTCTTT.

This clonotype has a handful of counts. J is TRBJ2-6 and V is TRBV5-1, with D possibly being TRBD1 (6 bases). V was pared by 4 bases and J by 2 bases, with 10 bases between. This CDR3 comprises 15 residues. Germline assignment: CDR1 SGHRS and CDR2 YFSETQ. In DNA form, the CDR3 reads TGCGCCAGCAGCCCAGGGGAAGCTGGGGCCAACGTCCTGACTTTC. It translates to CASSPGEAGANVLTF.

In this sample, this clonotype turned up many times. The chain couples TRBV4-2 to TRBJ2-1, with TRBD2 matching 11 bases. CDR1 LGHNA and CDR2 YNFKEQ come from the germline V gene. V was pared by 4 bases and J by 0 bases, with 2 bases of the junction left unmatched. The CDR3 consists of 16 residues. Written as DNA, the CDR3 is TGTGCCAGCAGCCTTACTAGCGGGAGCTCCTACAATGAGCAGTTCTTC. Its protein is CASSLTSGSSYNEQFF.

This clonotype was seen at least ten times. J is TRBJ2-7 and V is TRBV5-5; 9 positions match TRBD1. The CDR3 spans 15 residues. V gave up 0 bases and J gave up 2 bases; unmatched junction bases: 3. The germline V gene encodes CDR1 SGHKS and CDR2 YYEKEE (reference sequence). The CDR3 DNA follows: TGTGCCAGCAGCTTGGTAACAGGGGGCCCCTACGAGCAGTACTTC. This gives the protein CASSLVTGGPYEQYF.

This chain joins TRBV28 and TRBJ2-7; 9 nucleotides agree with TRBD2. V lost 6 bases and J lost 0; bases outside the gene matches: 12. Germline values: CDR1 MDHEN, CDR2 SYDVKM. The CDR3 contains 17 residues. CDR3 DNA sequence: TGTGCCAGCAGACTACGTCCGGGACTAGCCAACTCCTACGAGCAGTACTTC. It is translated as CASRLRPGLANSYEQYF.

The chain employs TRBV12-3 or TRBV12-4 and TRBJ2-1, with 10 bases identical to TRBD2. The CDR3 length is 18 residues. The ends lost 6 bases at V and 0 bases at J; junction bases unmatched: 11. The CDR3: CASSGTSARARSYNEQFF. In nucleotides, the CDR3 is TGTGCCAGCAGCGGGACTAGCGCCCGCGCCCGCTCCTACAATGAGCAGTTCTTC.

This clonotype showed up just a few times. The rearrangement links TRBV6-5 to TRBJ2-7, with D possibly matching TRBD1 (6 bases). V lost 6 bases and J 7 bases, leaving 10 bases between the germline ends. This CDR3 has 11 residues. In germline, CDR1 is MNHEY, CDR2 SVGAGI. The CDR3 region is CASRERGEQYF. In DNA form, the CDR3 reads TGTGCCAGCAGGGAAAGGGGGGAGCAGTACTTC.

This clonotype was counted at least ten times. The CDR3 coding sequence is TGTGCCATCAGTGGGAGAGGGTTAGACACTGAAGCTTTCTTT. Its protein is CAISGRGLDTEAFF. The chain joins TRBV10-3 to TRBJ1-1; D not resolved. Trimming pared 4 bases from V and 3 bases from J, leaving 12 bases between. Germline CDR1 and CDR2: ENHRY and SYGVKD. The CDR3 sequence is 14 residues long.

This clonotype has a handful of counts. The chain is built from TRBV3-1 and TRBJ2-3; D is unclear. The CDR3 runs to 14 residues. V lost 1 base, J lost 11 bases, and 16 bases lay in between. CDR1 and CDR2 from the germline V gene are LGHDT and YNNKEL (reference sequence). CDR3 bases: TGTGCCAGCAGCCAAGTCAGAAGAAATCAGAGGCAGTATTTT. Translated: CASSQVRRNQRQYF.

The V and J genes are TRBV29-1 and TRBJ2-7; D unresolved. With 0 bases removed from V and 0 bases from J, the gap between germline ends came to 6 bases. Germline-derived CDR1 and CDR2 are SQVTM and ANQGSEA. This CDR3 comprises 13 residues. The CDR3 loop is CSVEDGFSYEQYF. In DNA, the CDR3 is TGCAGCGTTGAAGATGGATTCTCCTACGAGCAGTACTTC.

This clonotype appeared a few times. The CDR3 sequence: CASSYSDSNSPLHF. For the CDR3, the DNA is TGTGCCAGCAGTTACTCAGACAGCAATTCACCCCTCCACTTT. V gene TRBV6-5 combines with J gene TRBJ1-6; D perhaps matches TRBD1 (5 bases). This CDR3 comprises 14 residues. Germline CDR1 and CDR2: MNHEY and SVGAGI. The V end was cut by 0 bases, the J end by 7 bases, with 7 bases between.

The gene calls are TRBV28 and TRBJ2-7, with 12 bases aligning to TRBD2. The CDR3 is 15 residues long. Per the germline V gene, CDR1 is MDHEN and CDR2 is SYDVKM. J was trimmed by 4 bases and V by 5 bases; bases with no gene match: 6. CDR3 loop: CASSPRTSGAYEQYF. The CDR3 nucleotides read TGTGCCAGCAGTCCCCGGACTAGCGGGGCATACGAGCAGTACTTC.

Many counts were recorded for this clonotype. The chain couples TRBV7-2 to TRBJ2-3, with 7 bases matching TRBD1. V lost 1 base and J lost 1; bases outside the gene matches: 2. The CDR3 has 15 amino acids. The germline gives CDR1 SGHTA, CDR2 FQGNSA. The CDR3 is CASSLGRGRTDTQYF. The CDR3, as DNA: TGTGCCAGCAGCTTAGGTAGGGGGCGCACAGATACGCAGTATTTT.

The sample holds many counts of this clonotype. The rearrangement links TRBV12-3 or TRBV12-4 to TRBJ2-1; TRBD2 matches 10 bases. This CDR3 contains 16 residues. V shed 4 bases, J shed 4 bases, and the junction held 7 bases outside the gene matches. The CDR3 here is CASSWVAGGPYNEQFF. As DNA, the CDR3 is TGTGCCAGCAGTTGGGTAGCGGGGGGCCCTTACAATGAGCAGTTCTTC.

There are a few counts of this clonotype. The chain couples TRBV5-1 to TRBJ2-5, with D uncertain. The CDR3 runs to 15 residues. The germline V gene has CDR1 SGHRS and CDR2 YFSETQ. Trimming shortened V by 2 bases and J by 0 bases, and 11 bases separated the two germline ends. CDR3 in amino acids: CASSLNGKNQETQYF. The CDR3 DNA reads TGCGCCAGCAGCTTAAACGGTAAAAACCAAGAGACCCAGTACTTC.

This chain joins TRBV12-3 or TRBV12-4 and TRBJ2-1, with D perhaps matching TRBD1 (5 bases). The CDR3 is 17 residues long. V lost 5 bases and J lost 3, with 20 bases in between. The DNA for the CDR3 is TGTGCCAGCAGTCAGGGTAGGGGAACAGCCCTCTACAATGAGCAGTTCTTC. Translating gives CASSQGRGTALYNEQFF.

A few counts support this clonotype. The chain employs TRBV29-1 and TRBJ1-1, with a tentative D call TRBD1 (5 bases). CDR3 length: 13 amino acids. V was pared by 5 bases and J by 1 base, with 11 bases between. CDR1 and CDR2 (germline): SQVTM, ANQGSEA. The CDR3 DNA reads as TGCAGCGTTACCGGGACCTCGAACACTGAAGCTTTCTTT. Translating gives CSVTGTSNTEAFF.

This clonotype was detected a few times. The chain recombines TRBV27 with TRBJ1-5; 7 nucleotides match TRBD1. The CDR3 length is 17 residues. The germline V gene has CDR1 MNHEY and CDR2 SMNVEV (reference sequence). Losses at the gene ends were 0 bases for V and 2 bases for J; bases not matched to a gene: 7. The CDR3 DNA follows: TGTGCCAGCAGTTTATCGGGACAGCAGAATCGCAATCAGCCCCAGCATTTT. Protein sequence: CASSLSGQQNRNQPQHF.

V is TRBV6-5 and J is TRBJ1-2; D call uncertain. The CDR3 length is 15 residues. The germline V and J ends were trimmed by 0 bases and 8 bases, with 16 bases remaining between them. CDR1 and CDR2 (germline): MNHEY, SVGAGI. CDR3 DNA sequence: TGTGCCAGCAGTTACTCAGGGAGGGCTGAGTTGGGCTACACCTTC. It specifies CASSYSGRAELGYTF.

The chain combines TRBV28 with TRBJ1-2; a weak D match, TRBD1 (6 bases). The CDR3 extends over 13 amino acids. The germline V gene has CDR1 MDHEN and CDR2 SYDVKM. Trimming took 2 bases from V and 8 from J, leaving 12 bases between them. The CDR3: CASSLVAGEGYTF. Written as DNA, the CDR3 is TGTGCCAGCAGTTTAGTTGCAGGGGAAGGCTACACCTTC.

J is TRBJ1-4 and V is TRBV4-3; D call uncertain. The CDR3 length is 17 residues. CDR1 and CDR2 (germline): LGHNA, YSLEER. Between the trimmed V and J ends, which lost 0 bases and 10 bases, there was a span of 21 bases. CDR3 nucleotide sequence: TGCGCCAGCAGCCAAGATAGAGGCCAGGCAGGCGGTGGAAAACTGTTTTTT. Translating it yields CASSQDRGQAGGGKLFF.

This clonotype was seen a few times. The genes are TRBV20-1 and TRBJ1-5, with a weak D call TRBD1 (5 bases). V was clipped by 4 bases and J by 0 bases, with 7 bases between them. This CDR3 has 13 amino acids. Germline CDR1 is DFQATT and CDR2 is SNEGSKA (reference sequence). Here the CDR3 DNA reads TGCAGTGCTATAGGGGATAGCAATCAGCCCCAGCATTTT. Translation: CSAIGDSNQPQHF.